This T cell receptor (beta chain) is from a study of CD8 T cells in ankylosing spondylitis. Study-level findings and limits: Ankylosing spondylitis blood appeared to be characterized by a TCR beta motif of roughly eight highly homologous variants. Enrichment of disease-linked clones was reportedly significant in matched ankylosing spondylitis synovial fluid. Within peripheral blood, clones linked to disease were CD8+ and relatively rare.

CDR3 length equals 12 residues. Germline V CDR1 and CDR2: DFQATT, SNEGSKA (reference sequence). V shed 3 bases and J shed 1 base, with 4 bases lying between them. Remarks on this clonotype: As yet, its antigen is unknown.

The TCR beta libraries were generated through quantitative 5'-RACE incorporating molecular barcodes. A single record per CDR3 protein comes from TCRdb applying MiXCR to the 5' RACE reads. This table holds about 540,000 distinct CDR3 sequences, about 12% found once. Input material: blood, either unsorted or a sorted T cell fraction (not recorded which). This sequence joins TRBV20-1 and TRBJ2-1, with D uncertain. This TCR was recovered from a male donor with ankylosing spondylitis. CDR3 sequence reads: CSARISYNEQFF. In DNA, the CDR3 is TGCAGTGCTAGGATTTCCTACAATGAGCAGTTCTTC.